These 4 T cell receptor beta chains were sequenced from one sample in a study of blood T cell repertoires in COVID-19. Profiling relied on immunoSEQ multiplex PCR, and the TCRdb table lists in-frame clones only, not all of them. The sample shows about 270,000 clones, around 86% of them seen only once. The sequencing sample was made of peripheral blood. The receptors stem from a woman aged 60-75 years with active or convalescent COVID-19.

The J gene is TRBJ1-1, the V gene TRBV29-1, with TRBD1 matching over 7 bases. The CDR3 is made up of 16 amino acids. In germline, CDR1 is SQVTM, CDR2 ANQGSEA. V lost 3 bases and J lost 0; bases outside the gene matches: 10. The CDR3 nucleotides read TGCAGCGTTGATGGAGTTAGGGGGCAACTGAACACTGAAGCTTTCTTT. This codes for CSVDGVRGQLNTEAFF. The full variable domain, rest sourced from reference TRBV29-1 and TRBJ1-1, is SAVISQKPSRDICQRGTSLTIQCQVDSQVTMMFWYRQQPGQSLTLIATANQGSEATYESGFVIDKFPISRPNLTFSTLTVSNMSPEDSSIYLCSVDGVRGQLNTEAFFGQGTRLTVV.

This chain connects TRBV13 to TRBJ2-7, with 7 bases lining up with TRBD1. Germline assignment: CDR1 PRHDT and CDR2 FYEKMQ (reference sequence). V gave up 3 bases and J gave up 9 bases; unmatched junction bases: 11. The CDR3 is made up of 14 amino acids. The CDR3 coding sequence is TGTGCCAGCAGCTTCCGGGACAGAGCCTTGGGGCAGTACTTC. This gives the protein CASSFRDRALGQYF.

The chain combines TRBV11-1 with TRBJ2-7; 7 positions agree with TRBD2. The germline V gene has CDR1 SGHAT and CDR2 FQDESV (reference sequence). The CDR3 is 15 residues long. The V gene end was trimmed by 1 base and the J gene end by 7 bases; junction bases not matched to a gene: 10. The CDR3 nucleotides read TGTGCCAGCAGCTTAGGCTGGACTAGTTCCTCTGAGCAGTACTTC. This gives the protein CASSLGWTSSSEQYF.

The chain is built from TRBV19 and TRBJ2-5; 7 bases align to TRBD2. The V segment lost 6 bases and the J segment 2 bases; nucleotides outside the gene matches: 6. Germline lookup yields CDR1 LNHDA and CDR2 SQIVND (reference sequence). The CDR3 runs 14 residues. Written as DNA, the CDR3 is TGTGCCAGTAGCGGACGGGGGGTACAAGAGACCCAGTACTTC. Encoded protein: CASSGRGVQETQYF.